What follows are 14 T cell receptor beta chains derived from one specimen sequenced in a study of memory B cells and T cells in multiple sclerosis. Clones were read by immunoSEQ multiplex PCR, and TCRdb kept only the in-frame ones, dropping some. Of some 7,900 clones listed, roughly 50% were seen once; the top ten hold approximately 30%. The specimen sequenced was memory (CD45RO+) CD8+ T cells from blood. All receptors come from a human donor with multiple sclerosis.

This clone is a singleton in its sample. The chain has TRBV6-5 and TRBJ2-3; 11 bases line up with TRBD2. Germline-derived CDR1 and CDR2 are MNHEY and SVGAGI. The trim removed 10 bases at V and 6 bases at J, leaving 9 bases unmatched. There are 14 residues in the CDR3. The CDR3 region is CAIAGLAGGDTQYF. The CDR3 DNA reads as TGTGCCATCGCTGGGCTAGCGGGGGGTGATACGCAGTATTTT.

CDR3 sequence (DNA): TGTGCCAGCAGTGAGTGGACAGGGAGGAACACTGAAGCTTTCTTT. Its protein is CASSEWTGRNTEAFF. The chain links TRBV2 to TRBJ1-1; 8 nucleotides match TRBD1. With 3 bases clipped from V and 1 base from J, the junction kept 4 bases outside the gene matches. Germline V CDR1 and CDR2: SNHLY, FYNNEI. This CDR3 is built from 15 residues.

As concerns this clone: Sequence at one end of the junction differs from germline and may be a read error. This chain links TRBV6-5 with TRBJ2-2, with a weak D call TRBD2 (6 bases). Looked up from germline, CDR1 is MNHEY and CDR2 is SVGAGI. CDR3 size: 14 residues. The CDR3 protein is CASSDSSGTGELFF. The CDR3, as DNA: TGTGCCAGCAGTGACTCGAGCGGGACCGGGGAGCTGTTTTTT.

The chain couples TRBV6-5 to TRBJ2-5, with a weak D call TRBD2 (6 bases). The CDR3 has 15 residues. Germline lookup yields CDR1 MNHEY and CDR2 SVGAGI. Trimming removed 6 bases at V and 4 bases at J, with 18 bases between. The CDR3 sequence: CASSLGLPFRETQYF. In DNA form, the CDR3 reads TGTGCCAGCAGCCTAGGACTACCTTTCCGAGAGACCCAGTACTTC.

The J gene is TRBJ1-1, the V gene TRBV7-8; 10 bases agree with TRBD1. V gave up 6 bases and J gave up 4 bases; unmatched junction bases: 5. The CDR3 length is 14 residues. Germline V gives CDR1 SGHVS, CDR2 FQNEAQ. The CDR3 sequence: CASRLGQGGTEAFF. DNA of the CDR3: TGTGCCAGCAGACTCGGACAGGGGGGCACTGAAGCTTTCTTT.

This clone was detected only a few times. The chain carries TRBV4-2 and TRBJ2-3; the match to TRBD2 covers 8 bases. V gave up 3 bases and J gave up 2 bases; unmatched junction bases: 4. Germline-derived CDR1 and CDR2 are LGHNA and YNFKEQ. The CDR3 covers 15 residues. The CDR3, as DNA: TGTGCCAGCAGCCAGAAGACTAGCGACACAGATACGCAGTATTTT. Translated: CASSQKTSDTDTQYF.

The chain has TRBV7-9 and TRBJ2-7, with 9 bases fitting TRBD2. This CDR3 spans 15 amino acids. V lost 5 bases, J lost 1 base, and 6 bases stayed unmatched. Germline CDR1 and CDR2: SEHNR and FQNEAQ (reference sequence). CDR3: CASSAAGGSSYEQYF. CDR3 nucleotides: TGTGCCAGCAGCGCGGCGGGGGGGTCTTCCTACGAGCAGTACTTC.

This clone occurred once. V gene TRBV4-2 combines with J gene TRBJ2-1; 9 bases align to TRBD2. This CDR3 contains 14 residues. In germline, CDR1 is LGHNA, CDR2 YNFKEQ. With 8 bases clipped from V and 4 bases from J, the junction kept 6 bases outside the gene matches. The CDR3 DNA is TGTGCCAGCGGACAGCGGGGGGAGTACAATGAGCAGTTCTTC. Encoded protein: CASGQRGEYNEQFF.

This clone was seen only a few times. The J gene is TRBJ2-1, the V gene TRBV14, with 10 positions matching TRBD1. J lost 1 base, V lost 4 bases, and 13 bases had no gene match. CDR1 is SGHDN and CDR2 is FVKESK in the germline V gene. CDR3 length: 19 residues. The CDR3 DNA is TGTGCCAGCAGCCCATGGAGAGGGACAGGGGCTAGGTCCTACAATGAGCAGTTCTTC. Translating gives CASSPWRGTGARSYNEQFF. The whole variable domain, remainder taken from reference TRBV14 and TRBJ2-1, is EAGVTQFPSHSVIEKGQTVTLRCDPISGHDNLYWYRRVMGKEIKFLLHFVKESKQDESGMPNNRFLAERTGGTYSTLKVQPAELEDSGVYFCASSPWRGTGARSYNEQFFGPGTRLTVL.

By sample fraction, this clone is medium-sized. V is TRBV6-4 and J is TRBJ1-5; the D gene is possibly TRBD1 (5 bases). The germline CDR1 and CDR2 sequences are MRHNA and SNTAGT. The germline V and J ends were trimmed by 4 bases and 4 bases, with 14 bases remaining between them. This CDR3 spans 15 amino acids. In DNA, the CDR3 is TGTGCCAGCAGTGCCTCCGCGGGGGGGAATCAGCCCCAGCATTTT. This translates into CASSASAGGNQPQHF.

The chain employs TRBV10-3 and TRBJ2-1; D possibly corresponds to TRBD2 (6 bases). The CDR3 runs to 13 residues. Germline V lookup: CDR1 ENHRY, CDR2 SYGVKD. The germline V and J ends were trimmed by 6 bases and 2 bases, with 8 bases remaining between them. DNA for the CDR3: TGTGCCATCAGGGAGGGCACCTACAATGAGCAGTTCTTC. Translating gives CAIREGTYNEQFF.

The chain couples TRBV10-1 to TRBJ2-3, with TRBD2 identical over 10 bases. Germline values: CDR1 WNHNN, CDR2 SYGVQD (reference sequence). This CDR3 contains 13 residues. J lost 4 bases, V lost 6 bases, and 1 base had no gene match. The CDR3: CASSLAGADTQYF. Here the CDR3 DNA reads TGCGCCAGCAGCCTAGCGGGAGCAGATACGCAGTATTTT.

This clone counts as medium-sized. This sequence joins TRBV27 and TRBJ1-5, with 9 positions matching TRBD1. Germline CDR1 is MNHEY and CDR2 is SMNVEV (reference sequence). CDR3 length: 15 amino acids. V was pared by 2 bases and J by 6 bases, with 5 bases of the junction left unmatched. CDR3: CASSLGGTGSQPQHF. Written as DNA, the CDR3 is TGTGCCAGCAGTTTAGGAGGGACAGGGAGTCAGCCCCAGCATTTT.

This clone occurred a few times. The chain links TRBV27 to TRBJ2-7, with TRBD2 identical over 10 bases. Germline CDR1 reads MNHEY; CDR2 reads SMNVEV (reference sequence). With 6 bases clipped from V and 1 base from J, the junction kept 9 bases outside the gene matches. The CDR3 runs to 16 residues. CDR3 loop: CASSFIAGGLSYEQYF. The CDR3 DNA reads TGTGCCAGCAGCTTTATAGCGGGGGGCCTTTCCTACGAGCAGTACTTC.